This is a list of T cell receptor beta chains from one sample in a study of blood T cell repertoires in COVID-19. Sequenced by immunoSEQ multiplex PCR; TCRdb stores in-frame clones only, minus some. The repertoire has a few hundred thousand clones, about 86% of them found once; the top ten carry around a sixth. The source material was peripheral blood. All receptors derive from a person between 65 and 79 years old with COVID-19, enrolled during active disease. The CDR3 runs from the conserved cysteine through the conserved F or W. The D gene is left open where the match is weak. Only some rows state a clone size, as once, few, many or a class for expanded clones.

D: -; size: -; J: TRBJ2-5; V: TRBV25-1; CDR3: CASSASHGGSQETQYF; DNA: TGTGCCAGCAGTGCGTCACACGGAGGCAGCCAAGAGACCCAGTACTTC
D: -; size: -; J: TRBJ2-1; V: TRBV19; CDR3: CASSSTTTHRPSFDYNEQFF; DNA: TGTGCCAGTAGTTCAACTACTACCCACCGGCCGTCGTTCGACTACAATGAGCAGTTCTTC
D: TRBD1; size: -; J: TRBJ1-6; V: TRBV27; CDR3: CASTAAGGFRNSPLHF; DNA: TGTGCCAGCACTGCAGCAGGGGGCTTCCGTAATTCACCCCTCCACTTT
D: TRBD1; size: -; J: TRBJ2-5; V: TRBV7-9; CDR3: CASSFGDREETQYF; DNA: TGTGCCAGCAGCTTTGGAGACAGGGAAGAGACCCAGTACTTC
D: -; size: -; J: TRBJ1-1; V: TRBV19; CDR3: CASRTGLMNTEAFF; DNA: TGTGCCAGTAGAACAGGGTTAATGAACACTGAAGCTTTCTTT
D: -; size: -; J: TRBJ1-3; V: TRBV12-5; CDR3: CASGLGGAGNTIYF; DNA: TGTGCTAGTGGTTTAGGGGGAGCTGGAAACACCATATATTTT
D: TRBD2; size: -; J: TRBJ2-3; V: TRBV11-2; CDR3: CASSLGGRVADTQYF; DNA: TGTGCCAGCAGCTTAGGTGGGAGGGTAGCAGATACGCAGTATTTT
D: -; size: -; J: TRBJ2-5; V: TRBV5-1; CDR3: CASSSDGQLLRTQYF; DNA: TGCGCCAGCAGCAGCGACGGACAGCTACTAAGGACCCAGTACTTC
D: -; size: -; J: TRBJ1-4; V: TRBV6-5; CDR3: CASSPRLGGVEKLFF; DNA: TGTGCCAGCAGTCCCAGGTTGGGGGGAGTCGAAAAACTGTTTTTT
D: -; size: -; J: TRBJ2-5; V: TRBV7-9; CDR3: CASSPMDSRETQYF; DNA: TGTGCCAGCAGCCCCATGGACAGTAGAGAGACCCAGTACTTC
D: -; size: -; J: TRBJ1-2; V: TRBV9; CDR3: CASSVARGPYPADGYTF; DNA: TGTGCCAGCAGCGTAGCGCGGGGGCCATACCCGGCTGACGGCTACACCTTC
D: -; size: -; J: TRBJ1-4; V: TRBV10-3; CDR3: CAISRTNEKLFF; DNA: TGTGCCATCAGCCGGACAAATGAAAAACTGTTTTTT
D: TRBD1; size: -; J: TRBJ1-5; V: TRBV29-1; CDR3: CSVGGQQNQPQHF; DNA: TGCAGCGTCGGGGGACAGCAAAATCAGCCCCAGCATTTT
D: TRBD1; size: -; J: TRBJ2-1; V: TRBV28; CDR3: CASSFGSRTGYNEQFF; DNA: TGTGCCAGCAGTTTTGGGTCAAGGACAGGGTACAATGAGCAGTTCTTC
D: -; size: few; J: TRBJ2-3; V: TRBV6-5; CDR3: CASSYSFRDTDTQYF; DNA: TGTGCCAGCAGTTACTCGTTTCGAGACACAGATACGCAGTATTTT
D: -; size: -; J: TRBJ1-1; V: TRBV5-8; CDR3: CASRRAGVTEAFF; DNA: TGTGCCAGCCGCCGGGCAGGGGTTACTGAAGCTTTCTTT
D: -; size: -; J: TRBJ2-7; V: TRBV7-9; CDR3: CASFWWGGVNNEQYF; DNA: TGTGCCAGCTTTTGGTGGGGCGGGGTTAATAACGAGCAGTACTTC
D: TRBD2; size: -; J: TRBJ2-1; V: TRBV5-1; CDR3: CASSLLAGGQDEQFF; DNA: TGCGCCAGCAGCTTACTAGCGGGAGGGCAGGATGAGCAGTTCTTC
D: -; size: -; J: TRBJ1-2; V: TRBV2; CDR3: CASSVLEGYGYTF; DNA: TGTGCCAGCAGTGTCCTAGAGGGCTATGGCTACACCTTC
D: -; size: -; J: TRBJ1-5; V: TRBV9; CDR3: CASSVGGGWGQPQHF; DNA: TGTGCCAGCAGCGTAGGCGGGGGCTGGGGTCAGCCCCAGCATTTT
D: -; size: -; J: TRBJ1-6; V: TRBV2; CDR3: CASRATGVGSPLHF; DNA: TGTGCCAGCAGAGCGACAGGCGTAGGTTCACCCCTCCACTTT
D: -; size: few; J: TRBJ2-3; V: TRBV4-3; CDR3: CASSPGWADTQYF; DNA: TGCGCCAGCAGCCCCGGGTGGGCAGATACGCAGTATTTT
D: -; size: -; J: TRBJ1-5; V: TRBV6-2/TRBV6-3; CDR3: CASSYWAQPQHF; DNA: TGTGCCAGCAGTTACTGGGCACAGCCCCAGCATTTT
D: TRBD2; size: -; J: TRBJ2-7; V: TRBV5-6; CDR3: CASSRRTSAYEQYF; DNA: TGTGCCAGCAGCCGACGGACTAGCGCTTACGAGCAGTACTTC
D: TRBD2; size: once; J: TRBJ2-1; V: TRBV7-9; CDR3: CASSLAQLAVYYNEQFF; DNA: TGTGCCAGCAGCTTAGCGCAGCTAGCGGTCTATTACAATGAGCAGTTCTTC
D: TRBD2; size: -; J: TRBJ2-5; V: TRBV5-4; CDR3: CASSLRGGVVETQYF; DNA: TGTGCCAGCAGCTTACGGGGGGGCGTTGTGGAGACCCAGTACTTC
D: TRBD2; size: -; J: TRBJ2-1; V: TRBV29-1; CDR3: CSVQGLAGGSYNEQFF; DNA: TGCAGCGTCCAGGGACTAGCGGGAGGATCCTACAATGAGCAGTTCTTC
D: -; size: -; J: TRBJ1-5; V: TRBV21-1; CDR3: CASSKPEGARGNQPQHF; DNA: TGTGCCAGCAGCAAGCCCGAGGGGGCCCGTGGCAATCAGCCCCAGCATTTT
D: -; size: few; J: TRBJ2-2; V: TRBV6-5; CDR3: CASKGGAGTGELFF; DNA: TGTGCCAGCAAGGGGGGGGCGGGCACCGGGGAGCTGTTTTTT
D: -; size: -; J: TRBJ2-5; V: TRBV10-3; CDR3: CATGSGEREETQYF; DNA: TGTGCCACCGGCTCGGGGGAGAGGGAAGAGACCCAGTACTTC
D: -; size: -; J: TRBJ2-1; V: TRBV20-1; CDR3: CSARLSEQFF; DNA: TGCAGTGCTAGATTGAGTGAGCAGTTCTTC
D: -; size: -; J: TRBJ2-1; V: TRBV3-1/TRBV3-2; CDR3: CASSQGTTLGTFYNEQFF; DNA: TGTGCCAGCAGCCAAGGAACTACTTTGGGGACATTCTACAATGAGCAGTTCTTC
D: TRBD2; size: -; J: TRBJ2-1; V: TRBV6-2/TRBV6-3; CDR3: CASSQAGLAGENEQFF; DNA: TGTGCCAGCAGTCAAGCGGGACTAGCGGGGGAAAATGAGCAGTTCTTC
D: TRBD1; size: -; J: TRBJ1-6; V: TRBV19; CDR3: CASSLTGTGVSPLHF; DNA: TGTGCCAGTAGTCTTACCGGGACAGGGGTATCACCCCTCCACTTT
D: -; size: -; J: TRBJ1-1; V: TRBV11-2; CDR3: CASSFDIPNTEAFF; DNA: TGTGCCAGCAGCTTTGACATCCCGAACACTGAAGCTTTCTTT
D: -; size: -; J: TRBJ2-6; V: TRBV3-1/TRBV3-2; CDR3: CASSPKGGGSGANVLTF; DNA: TGTGCCAGCAGCCCCAAGGGGGGGGGCTCTGGGGCCAACGTCCTGACTTTC
D: -; size: -; J: TRBJ2-7; V: TRBV7-2; CDR3: CASSFFQGKSYEQYF; DNA: TGTGCCAGCAGCTTTTTTCAGGGCAAATCCTACGAGCAGTACTTC
D: TRBD1; size: -; J: TRBJ1-5; V: TRBV29-1; CDR3: CSVAQGADQPQHF; DNA: TGCAGCGTCGCACAGGGGGCGGATCAGCCCCAGCATTTT
D: TRBD1; size: -; J: TRBJ2-5; V: TRBV28; CDR3: CASLGTGGYQETQYF; DNA: TGTGCCAGTCTTGGGACAGGGGGTTACCAAGAGACCCAGTACTTC
D: TRBD2; size: -; J: TRBJ2-7; V: TRBV4-2; CDR3: CASQRDGAYEQYF; DNA: TGTGCCAGCCAGCGGGATGGGGCATACGAGCAGTACTTC
D: TRBD2; size: -; J: TRBJ2-1; V: TRBV9; CDR3: CASSAKRGGSYNEQFF; DNA: TGTGCCAGCAGCGCGAAACGGGGAGGGAGCTACAATGAGCAGTTCTTC
D: TRBD1; size: -; J: TRBJ2-2; V: TRBV19; CDR3: CASSIGQGAGGELFF; DNA: TGTGCCAGTAGTATAGGACAGGGGGCAGGCGGGGAGCTGTTTTTT
D: -; size: -; J: TRBJ1-3; V: TRBV10-3; CDR3: CASGGGPGNTIYF; DNA: TGTGCCTCCGGCGGAGGGCCTGGAAACACCATATATTTT
D: TRBD1; size: -; J: TRBJ2-5; V: TRBV5-1; CDR3: CASRSDREGLVRETQYF; DNA: TGCGCCAGCAGGTCGGACAGGGAAGGGTTAGTGCGAGAGACCCAGTACTTC
D: TRBD1; size: once; J: TRBJ1-4; V: TRBV19; CDR3: CASRDRGRGNEKLFF; DNA: TGTGCCTCCCGGGACAGGGGGCGCGGTAATGAAAAACTGTTTTTT
D: -; size: -; J: TRBJ2-1; V: TRBV5-8; CDR3: CASSLAGGRSYNEQFF; DNA: TGTGCCAGCAGCTTGGCGGGGGGCCGTTCCTACAATGAGCAGTTCTTC
D: TRBD1; size: -; J: TRBJ1-3; V: TRBV3-1/TRBV3-2; CDR3: CASSQEPRTGVDTIYF; DNA: TGTGCCAGCAGCCAAGAGCCCCGGACAGGGGTAGACACCATATATTTT